These 3 T cell receptor beta chains originate from one sample sequenced in a study of read filtering for tumor transcriptome and immune sequencing. The library was built from around 0.4 ug RNA with molecular barcoded adaptors for alpha/delta and beta/gamma chains. TCRdb reanalysed the reads using MiXCR and keeps one entry per CDR3 protein. The sample has tens of thousands of distinct CDR3 sequences, approximately 13% seen once. Sequencing was carried out using a population of CD138-negative cells sorted from bone marrow. The receptors here all came from a donor aged 40 or older with multiple myeloma.

In its sample, this clonotype was seen a few times. V gene TRBV28 combines with J gene TRBJ2-3; the D gene is possibly TRBD2 (6 bases). V was shortened by 6 bases and J by 3 bases, with 22 bases between the two germline ends. This CDR3 comprises 17 residues. Germline CDR1 reads MDHEN; CDR2 reads SYDVKM. Written as DNA, the CDR3 is TGTGCCAGCAGCCCCGGGCTCGGGACTTCATTGACAGATACGCAGTATTTT. This codes for CASSPGLGTSLTDTQYF.

This clonotype has only a few counts. The junction shows a germline mismatch at one end, possibly a read error. The V call is TRBV23-1, the J call TRBJ2-3, with 11 positions matching TRBD2. TRBV23-1 is reported as an ORF; its role is uncertain. The CDR3 length is 16 residues. CDR3 nucleotides: TGCGCCAGCTGTCAAGGGACTAGCGGAAACACAGATACGCAGTATTTT. Translation: CASCQGTSGNTDTQYF.

The sample holds many counts of this clonotype. V is TRBV28 and J is TRBJ2-5; a possible D gene is TRBD1 (6 bases). V was pared by 3 bases and J by 5 bases, with 13 bases between. This CDR3 is 14 amino acids long. Germline V gene data show CDR1 as MDHEN and CDR2 as SYDVKM. CDR3 in amino acids: CASSLDSTGETQYF. The DNA of the CDR3 is TGTGCCAGCAGTTTGGACAGTACGGGGGAGACCCAGTACTTC.